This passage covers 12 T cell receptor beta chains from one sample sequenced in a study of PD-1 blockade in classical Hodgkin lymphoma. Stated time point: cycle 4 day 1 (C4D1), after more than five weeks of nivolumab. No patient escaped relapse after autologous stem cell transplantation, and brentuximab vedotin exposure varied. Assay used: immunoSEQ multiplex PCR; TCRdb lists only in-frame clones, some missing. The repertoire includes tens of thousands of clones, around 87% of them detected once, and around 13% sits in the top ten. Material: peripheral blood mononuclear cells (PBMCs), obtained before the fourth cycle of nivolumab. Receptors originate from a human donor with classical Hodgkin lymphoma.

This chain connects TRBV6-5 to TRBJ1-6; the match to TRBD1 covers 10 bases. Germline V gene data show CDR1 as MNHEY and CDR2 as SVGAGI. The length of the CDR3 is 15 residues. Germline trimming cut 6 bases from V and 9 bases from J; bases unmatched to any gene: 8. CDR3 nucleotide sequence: TGTGCCAGCAGACCCCGGGACAGGGGTGTTTCACCCCTCCACTTT. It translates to CASRPRDRGVSPLHF.

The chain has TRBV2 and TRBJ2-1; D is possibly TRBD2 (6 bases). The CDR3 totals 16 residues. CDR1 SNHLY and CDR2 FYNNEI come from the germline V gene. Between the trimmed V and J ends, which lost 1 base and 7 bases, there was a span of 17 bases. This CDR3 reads CASSEGVSGWGNEQFF. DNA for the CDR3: TGTGCCAGCAGTGAAGGGGTTAGCGGCTGGGGGAATGAGCAGTTCTTC.

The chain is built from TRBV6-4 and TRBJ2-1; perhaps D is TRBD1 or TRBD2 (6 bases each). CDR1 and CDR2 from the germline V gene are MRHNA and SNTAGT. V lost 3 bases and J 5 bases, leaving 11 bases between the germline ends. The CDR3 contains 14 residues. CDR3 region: CASSEEGGHNEQFF. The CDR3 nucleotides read TGTGCCAGCAGTGAGGAGGGGGGCCACAATGAGCAGTTCTTC.

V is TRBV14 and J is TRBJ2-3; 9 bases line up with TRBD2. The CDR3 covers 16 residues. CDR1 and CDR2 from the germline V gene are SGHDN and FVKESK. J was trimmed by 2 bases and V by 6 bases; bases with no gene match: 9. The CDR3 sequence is CASRSSSGASTDTQYF. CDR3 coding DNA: TGTGCCAGCAGATCTTCTAGCGGGGCGTCCACAGATACGCAGTATTTT.

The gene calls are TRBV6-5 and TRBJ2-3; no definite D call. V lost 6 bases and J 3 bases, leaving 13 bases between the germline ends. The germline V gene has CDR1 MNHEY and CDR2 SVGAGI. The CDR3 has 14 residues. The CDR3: CASRQQKLTDTQYF. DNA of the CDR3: TGTGCCAGCAGACAACAGAAACTAACAGATACGCAGTATTTT.

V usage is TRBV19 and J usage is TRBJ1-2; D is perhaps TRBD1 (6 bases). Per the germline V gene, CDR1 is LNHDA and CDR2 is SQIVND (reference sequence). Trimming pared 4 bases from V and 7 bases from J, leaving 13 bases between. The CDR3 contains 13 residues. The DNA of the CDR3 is TGTGCCAGTAGTAGAGCAGGGGTTGGTGGCTACACCTTC. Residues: CASSRAGVGGYTF.

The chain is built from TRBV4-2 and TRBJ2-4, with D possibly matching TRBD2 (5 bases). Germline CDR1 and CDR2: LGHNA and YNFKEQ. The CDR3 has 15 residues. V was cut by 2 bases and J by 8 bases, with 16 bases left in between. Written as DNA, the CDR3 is TGTGCCAGCAGCCAACGAAGCGGTCCGTTGGACATTCAGTACTTC. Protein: CASSQRSGPLDIQYF.

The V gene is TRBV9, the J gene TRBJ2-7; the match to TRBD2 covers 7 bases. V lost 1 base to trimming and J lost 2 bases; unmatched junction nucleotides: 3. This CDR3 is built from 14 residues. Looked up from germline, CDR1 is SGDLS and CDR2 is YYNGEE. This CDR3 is CASSVTSEPYEQYF. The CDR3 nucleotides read TGTGCCAGCAGCGTAACTAGCGAACCCTACGAGCAGTACTTC.

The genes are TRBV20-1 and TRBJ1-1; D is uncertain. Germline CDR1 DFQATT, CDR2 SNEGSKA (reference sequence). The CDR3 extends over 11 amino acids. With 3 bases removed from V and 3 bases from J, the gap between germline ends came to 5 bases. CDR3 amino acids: CSASDDTEAFF. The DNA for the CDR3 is TGCAGTGCTAGTGATGACACTGAAGCTTTCTTT.

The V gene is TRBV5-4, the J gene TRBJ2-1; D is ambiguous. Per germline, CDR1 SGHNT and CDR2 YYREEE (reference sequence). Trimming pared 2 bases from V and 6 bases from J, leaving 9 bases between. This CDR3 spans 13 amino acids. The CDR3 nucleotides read TGTGCCAGCAGCTTAAGTCGCCGCAATGAGCAGTTCTTC. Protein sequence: CASSLSRRNEQFF.

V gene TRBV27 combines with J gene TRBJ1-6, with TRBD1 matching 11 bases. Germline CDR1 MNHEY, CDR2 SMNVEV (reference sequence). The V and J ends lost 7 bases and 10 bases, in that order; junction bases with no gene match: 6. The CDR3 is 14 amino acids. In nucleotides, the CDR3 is TGTGCCAGCAATAACCGGGACAGGGGGTCACCCCTCCACTTT. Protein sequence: CASNNRDRGSPLHF.

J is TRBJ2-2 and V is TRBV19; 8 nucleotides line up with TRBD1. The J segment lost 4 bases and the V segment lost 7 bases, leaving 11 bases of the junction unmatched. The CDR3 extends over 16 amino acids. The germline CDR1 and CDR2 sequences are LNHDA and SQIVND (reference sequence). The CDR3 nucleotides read TGTGCCAGTAAGGGAGACAGGGGATTATTCACCGGGGAGCTGTTTTTT. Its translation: CASKGDRGLFTGELFF.